This passage covers 9 T cell receptor beta chains from one sample sequenced in a study of blood T cell repertoires in COVID-19. Profiling relied on immunoSEQ multiplex PCR, and the TCRdb table lists in-frame clones only, not all of them. This table holds 250,000 to 350,000 clones, 88% found once. The sequenced material came from peripheral blood. Every receptor here comes from a woman aged 30 to 39 with COVID-19, enrolled during active disease.

The rearrangement joins TRBV4-1 to TRBJ1-2, with D uncertain. The CDR3 has 11 amino acids. The V gene lost 0 bases and the J gene lost 8 bases, with 4 bases spanning the gap. CDR1 is MGHRA, CDR2 YSYEKL, per germline. Written as DNA, the CDR3 is TGCGCCAGCAGCCAAGATGGCGGCTACACCTTC. This translates into CASSQDGGYTF.

The chain uses TRBV9 and TRBJ1-1; TRBD1 might be the D (5 bases). The CDR3 has 15 residues. Germline V gene data show CDR1 as SGDLS and CDR2 as YYNGEE. Trimming took 3 bases from V and 2 from J, leaving 14 bases between them. The CDR3 sequence is CASSAKTDPNTEAFF. CDR3 nucleotides: TGTGCCAGCAGCGCGAAGACAGACCCAAACACTGAAGCTTTCTTT.

The gene calls are TRBV29-1 and TRBJ1-1; TRBD1 agrees at 7 bases. With V trimmed by 8 bases and J by 1 base, 4 bases remained unmatched. The germline CDR1 and CDR2 sequences are SQVTM and ANQGSEA. The CDR3 loop spans 12 amino acids. This chain's CDR3 is CSYRGTNTEAFF. For the CDR3, the DNA is TGCAGCTACAGGGGTACGAACACTGAAGCTTTCTTT. Supplemented by reference TRBV29-1 and TRBJ1-1, the full variable domain reads SAVISQKPSRDICQRGTSLTIQCQVDSQVTMMFWYRQQPGQSLTLIATANQGSEATYESGFVIDKFPISRPNLTFSTLTVSNMSPEDSSIYLCSYRGTNTEAFFGQGTRLTVV.

This chain uses TRBV27 with TRBJ1-5, with a possible D match to TRBD1 (6 bases). Germline CDR1 and CDR2: MNHEY and SMNVEV (reference sequence). The CDR3 totals 15 residues. Trimming took off 5 bases at V and 2 bases at J, with 13 bases between the two ends. CDR3 in DNA: TGTGCCAGCAGTCCGGACAGTTTAGGCAATCAGCCCCAGCATTTT. Its translation is CASSPDSLGNQPQHF.

The chain recombines TRBV19 with TRBJ1-2, with TRBD1 as a possible D gene (5 bases). The V and J ends lost 7 bases and 4 bases respectively, with 10 bases between them. This CDR3 has 12 amino acids. Germline-derived CDR1 and CDR2 are LNHDA and SQIVND (reference sequence). CDR3 protein: CASKGLGYGYTF. DNA of the CDR3: TGTGCCAGTAAGGGGCTCGGCTATGGCTACACCTTC.

This clone was picked up one time. The rearrangement joins TRBV6-5 to TRBJ1-1, with D unclear. The germline V and J ends were trimmed by 0 bases and 4 bases, with 9 bases remaining between them. This CDR3 spans 14 amino acids. Germline V gives CDR1 MNHEY, CDR2 SVGAGI. This chain's CDR3 is CASSYSGGSTEAFF. Written as DNA, the CDR3 is TGTGCCAGCAGTTACTCGGGAGGCTCCACTGAAGCTTTCTTT.

J is TRBJ1-5 and V is TRBV20-1; TRBD1 agrees at 10 bases. Per germline, CDR1 DFQATT and CDR2 SNEGSKA (reference sequence). CDR3 length equals 17 residues. The V and J ends lost 3 bases and 2 bases, in that order; junction bases with no gene match: 10. The CDR3: CSASETGGQGGNQPQHF. The CDR3 DNA sequence: TGCAGTGCTAGTGAGACAGGGGGCCAAGGCGGCAATCAGCCCCAGCATTTT.

V usage is TRBV9 and J usage is TRBJ2-5, with D possibly matching TRBD2 (6 bases). Germline loops: CDR1 SGDLS, CDR2 YYNGEE. V gave up 0 bases and J gave up 4 bases, with 16 bases separating them. The CDR3 covers 16 residues. This CDR3 is CASSVGRGGISETQYF. The CDR3, as DNA: TGTGCCAGCAGCGTAGGGCGGGGAGGTATTTCAGAGACCCAGTACTTC.

This clone was seen only a few times. The chain carries TRBV30 and TRBJ1-4; tentative D call: TRBD1 (5 bases). The CDR3 is 13 amino acids. With 0 bases removed from V and 4 bases from J, the gap between germline ends came to 6 bases. Germline CDR1 is GTSNPN and CDR2 is SVGIG (reference sequence). Written as DNA, the CDR3 is TGTGCCTGGAGTGTGACAGTTAATGAAAAACTGTTTTTT. It translates to CAWSVTVNEKLFF. The variable domain in full, completed from reference TRBV30 and TRBJ1-4, reads SQTIHQWPATLVQPVGSPLSLECTVEGTSNPNLYWYRQAAGRGLQLLFYSVGIGQISSEVPQNLSASRPQDRQFILSSKKLLLSDSGFYLCAWSVTVNEKLFFGSGTQLSVL.